This T cell receptor beta chain was identified in a study of blood T cell repertoires in COVID-19. TCRdb's table, derived via immunoSEQ multiplex PCR, lists solely in-frame clones and lacks some. Of 250,000 to 300,000 clones in the sample, approximately 77% are singletons; the top ten hold 3.1%. This CDR3 has 15 amino acids. Per germline, CDR1 SGHAT and CDR2 FQNNGV. The V gene lost 4 bases and the J gene lost 1 base, with 11 bases spanning the gap. Sequenced material: peripheral blood. The TCR originated in a woman aged 18-29 years with acute or convalescent COVID-19. The chain employs TRBV11-2 and TRBJ2-4; D may be TRBD1 (6 bases). CDR3 nucleotides: TGTGCCAGCAGCTGGACAGCGGACGCCAAAAACATTCAGTACTTC. Amino acids: CASSWTADAKNIQYF.